This TCR beta chain derives from a study of cytomegalovirus exposure and HLA in healthy donors. Study background: Earlier results showed almost 120 million unique TCR beta sequences derived from about 179 million T cells. Study-wide results and limits: Reportedly, fewer N-insertions than the approximately 690-donor mean appeared in an Asian-associated ancestry cluster in a later analysis.

Details on this clone: Its target is unknown.

All donors participated as healthy donors of bone marrow. Primers: 60 Vbeta forward and 13 Jbeta reverse. Clones were read by immunoSEQ multiplex PCR, and TCRdb kept only the in-frame ones, dropping some. The sample shows about 180,000 clones, just over 75% of them seen only once. V was shortened by 0 bases and J by 5 bases, with 9 bases between the two germline ends. This CDR3 has 13 amino acids. Germline V gene data show CDR1 as GTSNPN and CDR2 as SVGIG (reference sequence). This clonotype was obtained from a woman in her sixties or seventies in good health and CMV-seropositive. Sequencing used PBMCs. This chain connects TRBV30 to TRBJ2-3; no definite D call. The CDR3 region has the DNA TGTGCCTGGAGTGTACTTGGTGTAGATACGCAGTATTTT. Translated: CAWSVLGVDTQYF.